The TCR beta chain under discussion was sequenced for a study of blood T cells in healthy people across ages. General observations from the study: Possibly confounding the expanded clonotype changes was the fact that donor CMV status was unknown.

Comments on this clonotype: What it binds is unknown.

PCR was performed a second time for about 6 to 12 cycles using a sample-barcoded 5' primer and a J-beta primer mix. TCRdb re-analysed the 5' RACE reads in MiXCR, keeping a single row per CDR3 protein. The sample consists of about a million distinct CDR3 sequences, around two fifths of them appearing once. Germline V gene sequence: CDR1 MNHEY, CDR2 SVGEGT. CDR3 size: 15 residues. The receptor was derived from a man between 18 and 35 years old in good health. The sequencing sample was made of blood. The chain combines TRBV6-2 or TRBV6-3 with TRBJ2-4, with 10 nucleotides matching TRBD2. The J call may be in error: the DNA end matches TRBJ2-5 better. CDR3 in amino acids: CASSLQAGGQETQYF. CDR3 nucleotide sequence: TGTGCCAGTTCCCTTCAAGCGGGGGGGCAAGAGACCCAGTACTTC.